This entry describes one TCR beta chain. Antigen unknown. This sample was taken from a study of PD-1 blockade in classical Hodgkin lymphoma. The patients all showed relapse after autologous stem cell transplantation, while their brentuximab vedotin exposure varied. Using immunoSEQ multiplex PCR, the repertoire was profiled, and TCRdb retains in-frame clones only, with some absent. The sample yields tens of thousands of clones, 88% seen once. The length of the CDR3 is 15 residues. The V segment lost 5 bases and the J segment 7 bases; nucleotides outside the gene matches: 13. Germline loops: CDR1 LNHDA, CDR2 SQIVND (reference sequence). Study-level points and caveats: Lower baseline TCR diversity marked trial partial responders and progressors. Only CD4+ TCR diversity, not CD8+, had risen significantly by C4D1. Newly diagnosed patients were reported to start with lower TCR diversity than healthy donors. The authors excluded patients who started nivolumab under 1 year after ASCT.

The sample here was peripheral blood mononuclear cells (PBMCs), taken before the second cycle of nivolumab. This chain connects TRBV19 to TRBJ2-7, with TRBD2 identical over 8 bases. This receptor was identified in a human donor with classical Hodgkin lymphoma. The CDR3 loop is CASSPNPGLAWEQYF. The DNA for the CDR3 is TGTGCCAGTAGTCCCAACCCCGGACTAGCCTGGGAGCAGTACTTC.